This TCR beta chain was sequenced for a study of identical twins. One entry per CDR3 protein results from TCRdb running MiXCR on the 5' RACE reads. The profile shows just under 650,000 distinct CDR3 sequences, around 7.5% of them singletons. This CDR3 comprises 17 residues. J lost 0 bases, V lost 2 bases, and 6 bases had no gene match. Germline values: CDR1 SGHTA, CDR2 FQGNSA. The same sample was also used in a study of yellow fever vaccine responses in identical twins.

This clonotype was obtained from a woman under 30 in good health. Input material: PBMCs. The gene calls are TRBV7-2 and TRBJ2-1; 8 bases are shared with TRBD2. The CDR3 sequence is CASSLIAGGSSYNEQFF. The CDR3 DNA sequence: TGTGCCAGCAGCTTAATCGCGGGGGGAAGCTCCTACAATGAGCAGTTCTTC.